This TCR beta chain is drawn from a study of shared T cell receptors in the human thymus. The CDR3 contains 20 residues. V was cut by 0 bases and J by 3 bases, with 27 bases left in between. Germline lookup yields CDR1 LNHNV and CDR2 YYDKDF (reference sequence). The table came from immunoSEQ multiplex PCR; TCRdb's copy has only in-frame clones and leaves some out. This table has 640,000 or so clones, around 87% appearing once. These data also featured in a second study, about human thymus T cells. This second study notes: The donor group consisted of healthy Finnish infants who were having corrective surgery for congenital heart defects. Resections were taken during corrective heart surgery, and the thymus tissue came from these. There appeared to be biased usage of V and J genes in thymic and blood repertoires. Related research described strongly overlapping thymic repertoires in unrelated people.

V gene TRBV15 combines with J gene TRBJ2-7, with a possible D match to TRBD2 (6 bases). Sequenced sample: thymocytes. The sequence came from a boy in the first two years of life with a congenital heart defect. As DNA, the CDR3 is TGTGCCACCAGCAGAGAACTGACTAGAAAGAGCCGTACAATATACTACGAGCAGTACTTC. Translation gives CATSRELTRKSRTIYYEQYF. Supplemented by reference TRBV15 and TRBJ2-7, the full variable domain reads DAMVIQNPRYQVTQFGKPVTLSCSQTLNHNVMYWYQQKSSQAPKLLFHYYDKDFNNEADTPDNFQSRRPNTSFCFLDIRSPGLGDTAMYLCATSRELTRKSRTIYYEQYFGPGTRLTVT.